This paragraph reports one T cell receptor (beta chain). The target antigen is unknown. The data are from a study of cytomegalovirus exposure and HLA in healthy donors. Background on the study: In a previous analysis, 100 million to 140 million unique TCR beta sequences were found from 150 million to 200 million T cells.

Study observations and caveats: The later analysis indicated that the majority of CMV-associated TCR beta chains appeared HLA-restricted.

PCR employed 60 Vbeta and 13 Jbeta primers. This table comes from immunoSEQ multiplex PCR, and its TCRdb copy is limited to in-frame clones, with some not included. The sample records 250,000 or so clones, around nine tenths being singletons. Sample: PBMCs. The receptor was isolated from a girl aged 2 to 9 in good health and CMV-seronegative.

The CDR3 nucleotides read TGTGCCAGCAGTTTATACAGGGTTGGCGAGACCCAGTACTTC. As protein: CASSLYRVGETQYF. J is TRBJ2-5 and V is TRBV27; D possibly corresponds to TRBD1 (6 bases). The CDR3 sequence is 14 residues long. Deletions cut 1 base from V and 5 bases from J, with 11 bases between. CDR1 is MNHEY and CDR2 is SMNVEV in the germline V gene (reference sequence).